This record looks at one T cell receptor beta chain sequence and its context. Its matching antigen is unknown. Other DNA sequences from this sample encode an identical CDR3 as well. The source of the sample is a study of CD8+ T cells in alopecia areata. Overall study results and limits: Among the cells sequenced in scalp samples are also the resident alphabeta T cells of normal skin. Compared with normal scalp, lesional scalp had higher clonality and more expanded CD8+ clones. Against the mouse data, patients shared TCRs less clearly, possibly for HLA reasons.

Sampling of alopecia areata patients yielded lesional scalp punch biopsies as well as peripheral blood. V trimming: 3 bases; J trimming: 8 bases; junction bases outside the gene matches: 6. The CDR3 covers 13 residues. CDR1 is SQVTM and CDR2 is ANQGSEA in the germline V gene. RNA extraction and reverse transcription yielded cDNA as sequencing template. Using immunoSEQ multiplex PCR, the repertoire was profiled, and TCRdb retains in-frame clones only, with some absent. The data show approximately 180,000 clones, approximately 59% seen once. V and J are TRBV29-1 and TRBJ1-2; 10 nucleotides match TRBD1. The receptor's source is a human donor with alopecia areata. The sample here was CD4+ T cells sorted from blood, taken at week 0. The CDR3, as DNA: TGCAGCGTTGAGCGGGACAGGGGAAGAGGCTACACCTTC. Its translation: CSVERDRGRGYTF. The full variable domain, rest sourced from reference TRBV29-1 and TRBJ1-2, is SAVISQKPSRDICQRGTSLTIQCQVDSQVTMMFWYRQQPGQSLTLIATANQGSEATYESGFVIDKFPISRPNLTFSTLTVSNMSPEDSSIYLCSVERDRGRGYTFGSGTRLTVV.